A single sample gave rise to the 27 T cell receptor beta chains below, sequenced in a study of T cell clonality in common variable immunodeficiency. Measured with immunoSEQ multiplex PCR; TCRdb has only the in-frame clones, and not every one. The counts give under 30,000 clones, none of them seen only once; less than 15% is held by the top ten. The sample was peripheral blood mononuclear cells. These receptors were taken from a person between 18 and 70 years old in good health.

This clone was observed at least ten times. The read comes to an end 3 residues before the CDR3 does, leaving the germline J gene to fill in the end. The genes are TRBV4-2 and TRBJ2-3; 9 positions agree with TRBD2. In germline, CDR1 is LGHNA, CDR2 YNFKEQ. The CDR3 has 17 residues. Trimming at V came to 0 bases and at J to 4 bases, leaving 8 bases not matched to a gene. CDR3 sequence: CASSQEVGGGAADTQYF. CDR3 bases read: TGTGCCAGCAGCCAAGAGGTGGGCGGGGGGGCAGCAGATACG.

This clone has a handful of counts. The CDR3 end is not reached by the read, which stops 3 residues before it; the germline J gene fills it in. The chain employs TRBV7-9 and TRBJ1-3; possibly TRBD1 for D (6 bases). The V gene lost 2 bases and the J gene lost 2 bases, with 10 bases spanning the gap. From germline, CDR1 is SEHNR and CDR2 FQNEAQ (reference sequence). The CDR3 totals 15 residues. The covered CDR3 bases are TGTGCCAGCAGCTTACCAGGGGTGCCTGGAAACACC. Amino acids: CASSLPGVPGNT. The entire CDR3 protein reads CASSLPGVPGNTIYF.

This clone was observed a few times. The read ends 3 residues early relative to the CDR3; the germline J gene fills the gap. The chain carries TRBV7-7 and TRBJ2-2; weak D call: TRBD2 (6 bases). The ends were cut back, 6 bases at V and 2 bases at J, with 13 bases in the middle. The CDR3 contains 15 residues. Germline CDR1 and CDR2: SSHAT and FNYEAQ (reference sequence). The sequenced CDR3 bases are TGTGCCAGCAGAAGCTCTAGCGCCAACACCGGGGAG. It codes for CASRSSSANTGE. The entire CDR3 protein is CASRSSSANTGELFF.

About this clone itself: The read ends 3 residues early relative to the CDR3; the germline J gene fills the gap. The V call is TRBV18, the J call TRBJ2-2, with D uncertain. Germline loops: CDR1 KGHSH, CDR2 LQKENI. The CDR3 has 14 residues. The part of the CDR3 DNA that was read is TGTGCCAGCTCACCACCCAACGGTAATGAAAAG. Protein product: CASSPPNGNEK. The CDR3 as a whole reads CASSPPNGNEKLFF. The full variable domain, with the rest looked up from reference TRBV18 and TRBJ2-2, is NAGVMQNPRHLVRRRGQEARLRCSPMKGHSHVYWYRQLPEEGLKFMVYLQKENIIDESGMPKERFSAEFPKEGPSILRIQQVVRGDSAAYFCASSPPNGNEKLFFGEGSRLTVL.

This clone showed up many times. The read terminates 3 residues before the CDR3 end, so the remaining end is supplied by the germline J gene. This chain connects TRBV7-9 to TRBJ1-2; 7 nucleotides line up with TRBD1. V was clipped by 1 base and J by 2 bases; unmatched bases: 4. The germline V gene encodes CDR1 SEHNR and CDR2 FQNEAQ (reference sequence). CDR3 length: 15 amino acids. CDR3 sequence: CASSLVRGRNYGYTF. CDR3 DNA (partial): TGTGCCAGCAGCTTAGTAAGGGGGCGCAACTATGGC.

This clone was counted ten times or more. With the read ending 3 residues before the CDR3 end, the germline J gene is used to fill in that end. The rearrangement joins TRBV11-2 to TRBJ1-2, with D perhaps TRBD1 (5 bases). Trimming pared 5 bases from V and 4 bases from J, leaving 14 bases between. Germline V gives CDR1 SGHAT, CDR2 FQNNGV. The CDR3 has 14 amino acids. The DNA read from the CDR3 is TGTGCCAGCAGCCCTGGAAGGGGAAGCTATGGC. Translating gives CASSPGRGSYG. The full CDR3 is CASSPGRGSYGYTF.

This clone occurred many times. The read halts 3 residues ahead of the CDR3 end, with the missing end drawn from the germline J gene. This chain uses TRBV5-4 with TRBJ1-1; weak D call: TRBD1 (6 bases). Trimming took 2 bases from V and 0 from J, leaving 14 bases between them. This CDR3 region has 16 residues. Per the germline V gene, CDR1 is SGHNT and CDR2 is YYREEE (reference sequence). CDR3 bases read: TGTGCCAGCAGCTTTCCGAAAGGGGGTCTGAACACTGAA. Its protein is CASSFPKGGLNTE. The full CDR3 protein reads CASSFPKGGLNTEAFF.

In its sample, this clone was seen many times. The read halts 3 residues ahead of the CDR3 end, with the missing end drawn from the germline J gene. The chain combines TRBV7-3 with TRBJ2-3, with D unresolved. Germline CDR1 reads SGHTA; CDR2 reads FQGTGA. The CDR3 consists of 16 residues. Trimming removed 2 bases from V and 0 bases from J, with 12 bases in between. The part of the CDR3 DNA that was read is TGTGCCAGCAGCTTATCTGTCCTAACTAGCACAGATACG. Protein product: CASSLSVLTSTDT. The whole CDR3 region reads CASSLSVLTSTDTQYF.

This clone was found a few times. The read ends 3 residues early relative to the CDR3; the germline J gene fills the gap. The gene calls are TRBV19 and TRBJ1-2; D uncertain. The CDR3 runs to 11 residues. Per germline, CDR1 LNHDA and CDR2 SQIVND (reference sequence). CDR3 DNA, as far as it was read: TGTGCCAGTAGTAACTACAATGAC. This translates into CASSNYND. The CDR3 as a whole reads CASSNYNDYTF.

This clone has a count of ten or more. The DNA read from the CDR3 is TGCGCCAGCAGCTTGGAGTCAGGAAATCAGCCC. The encoded protein is CASSLESGNQP. The CDR3 reads in full as CASSLESGNQPQHF. This chain uses TRBV5-1 with TRBJ1-5; D is unresolved. The read ends 3 residues before the CDR3 terminus; that terminus is restored from the germline J gene. V was cut by 0 bases and J by 4 bases, with 8 bases left in between. Germline V gene lookup returns CDR1 SGHRS and CDR2 YFSETQ. The length of the CDR3 is 14 residues.

This clone was counted ten times or more. The CDR3 end lies 3 residues beyond the end of the read and is filled in from the germline J gene. The chain joins TRBV19 to TRBJ1-6; D is uncertain. V was cut by 8 bases and J by 10 bases, with 15 bases left in between. Germline assignment: CDR1 LNHDA and CDR2 SQIVND (reference sequence). CDR3 size: 13 residues. The CDR3 spells CASGRELRSPLHF. CDR3 DNA (partial): TGTGCCAGTGGGCGGGAGTTAAGGTCACCC.

In its sample, this clone was seen many times. The missing CDR3 end, 3 residues past where the read stops, is filled in from the germline J gene. The V gene is TRBV5-1, the J gene TRBJ1-2, with 10 positions matching TRBD1. V lost 3 bases to trimming and J lost 6 bases; unmatched junction nucleotides: 5. CDR3 length equals 14 residues. The germline CDR1 and CDR2 sequences are SGHRS and YFSETQ. CDR3 residues: CASSSGTGANGYTF. CDR3 bases read: TGCGCCAGCAGCTCCGGGACAGGGGCCAATGGC.

This clone has a handful of counts. The read gets to within 3 residues of the CDR3 end, and the germline J gene fills in the rest. The genes are TRBV7-2 and TRBJ1-2; no clear D. There are 14 residues in the CDR3. Germline CDR1 SGHTA, CDR2 FQGNSA. This chain's CDR3 is CASTDRNSNQPYTF. CDR3 bases read: TGTGCCAGCACAGACCGAAATAGCAATCAGCCC.

Notes on this clone: The read stops 3 residues short of the end of the CDR3; the missing end is completed from the germline J gene. The chain recombines TRBV5-1 with TRBJ1-5; a weak D match, TRBD1 (6 bases). This CDR3 has 16 residues. Germline V gene lookup returns CDR1 SGHRS and CDR2 YFSETQ. The sequenced CDR3 bases are TGCGCCAGCAGCTTGGCGCGCCGGGGGGCGCGGTCCCCC. Amino acids: CASSLARRGARSP. The full-length CDR3 reads as CASSLARRGARSPQHF.

Details on this clone: The read terminates 3 residues ahead of where the CDR3 ends, so the germline J gene completes it. The V gene is TRBV2, the J gene TRBJ1-4; D possibly corresponds to TRBD1 (5 bases). V lost 5 bases and J lost 4, with 11 bases in between. The CDR3 length is 14 residues. From germline, CDR1 is SNHLY and CDR2 FYNNEI. The CDR3 bases that were read are TGTGCCAGCAGTACCCGACAGAGTAATGAAAAA. It specifies CASSTRQSNEK. The entire CDR3 protein is CASSTRQSNEKLFF.

This clone came up many times. The CDR3 end lies 3 residues beyond the end of the read and is filled in from the germline J gene. The chain is built from TRBV20-1 and TRBJ2-2; TRBD2 might be the D (7 bases). From germline, CDR1 is DFQATT and CDR2 SNEGSKA (reference sequence). The CDR3 is 17 amino acids. The CDR3 bases that were read are TGCAGTGCTAGAGATCCCGAGCGAGGGGGGGCGAGCTCACCG. Translated: CSARDPERGGASSP. The whole CDR3 region reads CSARDPERGGASSPLFF.

This clone was detected ten times or more. Coverage ceases 3 residues before the CDR3 finishes, and the germline J gene fills in the end. The V gene is TRBV7-3, the J gene TRBJ2-1, with 9 bases matching TRBD2. The V segment lost 3 bases and the J segment 9 bases; nucleotides outside the gene matches: 6. The germline V gene has CDR1 SGHTA and CDR2 FQGTGA. The CDR3 covers 14 residues. The sequenced CDR3 bases are TGTGCCAGCAGCTTGGCGGGGGGGCAGGCTGAG. Translated, it gives CASSLAGGQAE. The full CDR3 protein reads CASSLAGGQAEQFF.

In the case of this clone: Read data end 3 residues before the CDR3 end; the end is taken from the germline J gene. The chain combines TRBV6-1 with TRBJ1-2, with D possibly TRBD1 on 5 matching bases. The CDR3 extends over 15 amino acids. CDR1 and CDR2 from the germline V gene are MNHNS and SASEGT. The CDR3 protein is CASSGAGRRTDTYTF. The sequenced CDR3 bases are TGTGCCAGCAGTGGAGCGGGGCGCAGAACAGATACC.

This clone has at least ten counts. From the germline J gene comes the end of the CDR3, since the read stops 3 residues before it. J is TRBJ2-1 and V is TRBV7-2, with 10 bases that match TRBD2. Trimming removed 2 bases from V and 4 bases from J; junction bases left unmatched: 2. From germline, CDR1 is SGHTA and CDR2 FQGNSA. This CDR3 comprises 15 residues. CDR3 in amino acids: CASSLTSGVYNEQFF. The CDR3 DNA, read in part, is TGTGCCAGCAGCTTAACTAGCGGGGTTTACAATGAG.

This clone was detected ten times or more. With the read ending 3 residues before the CDR3 end, the germline J gene is used to fill in that end. V and J are TRBV30 and TRBJ1-1; D perhaps matches TRBD1 (6 bases). The CDR3 contains 11 residues. Germline CDR1 reads GTSNPN; CDR2 reads SVGIG (reference sequence). V lost 4 bases, J lost 7 bases, and 10 bases lay in between. CDR3 DNA, as far as it was read: TGTGCCTGGAACCGGGACAATGAA. This translates into CAWNRDNE. The whole CDR3 protein reads CAWNRDNEAFF.

This clone showed up many times. The sequence runs out 3 residues before the end of the CDR3; the remainder is reconstructed from the germline J gene. This chain joins TRBV7-8 and TRBJ2-4, with TRBD2 matching over 8 bases. The junction had 3 bases not matched to a gene; V was cut back by 5 bases and J by 0 bases. The CDR3 consists of 15 residues. Germline V gene sequence: CDR1 SGHVS, CDR2 FQNEAQ. The DNA read from the CDR3 is TGTGCCAGCAGCCCGGGGGGGGGAGCCAAAAACATT. As protein: CASSPGGGAKNI. The entire CDR3 is CASSPGGGAKNIQYF. Variable domain in full (rest from reference TRBV7-8 and TRBJ2-4): GAGVSQSPRYKVAKRGQDVALRCDPISGHVSLFWYQQALGQGPEFLTYFQNEAQLDKSGLPSDRFFAERPEGSVSTLKIQRTQQEDSAVYLCASSPGGGAKNIQYFGAGTRLSVL.

This clone was observed many times. The CDR3 loop is CSARQGWTGRYTF. CDR3 DNA, as far as it was read: TGCAGTGCTAGACAGGGTTGGACCGGTCGC. V and J are TRBV20-1 and TRBJ1-2, with D maybe TRBD1 (5 bases). With the read ending 3 residues before the CDR3 end, the germline J gene is used to fill in that end. Germline assignment: CDR1 DFQATT and CDR2 SNEGSKA (reference sequence). The CDR3 extends over 13 amino acids.

The sample holds a few counts of this clone. CDR3 bases read: TGTGCCAGCTCACCTGTCAGGGCCGTGCTCTCACCC. It specifies CASSPVRAVLSP. The CDR3 as a whole reads CASSPVRAVLSPLHF. This chain links TRBV18 with TRBJ1-6; D is perhaps TRBD1 (5 bases). The read stops 3 residues short of the end of the CDR3; the missing end is completed from the germline J gene. This CDR3 has 15 residues. Germline CDR1 reads KGHSH; CDR2 reads LQKENI. The V end lost 3 bases, the J end lost 10 bases, and 16 bases lay between the germline ends.

The table lists this clone with many counts. The missing CDR3 end, 3 residues past where the read stops, is filled in from the germline J gene. The gene calls are TRBV4-1 and TRBJ2-1; 11 bases line up with TRBD1. V gave up 1 base and J gave up 4 bases; unmatched junction bases: 3. This CDR3 comprises 16 residues. Germline CDR1 MGHRA, CDR2 YSYEKL. CDR3 loop: CASSQGDRGGYNEQFF. CDR3 DNA, as far as it was read: TGCGCCAGCAGCCAAGGGGACAGGGGGGGATACAATGAG.

This clone was seen a handful of times. The DNA ends 3 residues before the CDR3 does, and the rest of the CDR3 is filled in from the germline J gene. This rearrangement joins TRBV2 to TRBJ1-5; D is perhaps TRBD1 (6 bases). Germline V lookup: CDR1 SNHLY, CDR2 FYNNEI. The CDR3 spans 13 residues. V dropped 7 bases and J dropped 4 bases, with 11 bases sitting between them. The covered CDR3 bases are TGTGCCAGCACGGAGGGGGTTAATCAGCCC. It encodes CASTEGVNQP. The complete CDR3 reads CASTEGVNQPQHF.

This clone was observed at least ten times. The read falls 3 residues short of the CDR3 end, and the missing part is taken from the germline J gene. This sequence joins TRBV7-2 and TRBJ1-2, with 7 bases fitting TRBD1. The CDR3 loop spans 15 amino acids. The germline CDR1 and CDR2 sequences are SGHTA and FQGNSA. V trimming: 0 bases; J trimming: 1 base; junction bases outside the gene matches: 2. The covered CDR3 bases are TGTGCCAGCAGCTTAGCAGGGGGCCGTAACTATGGC. Translation gives CASSLAGGRNYG. The whole CDR3 reads CASSLAGGRNYGYTF.

This clone was detected many times. The CDR3 end falls 3 residues outside the read, so it is completed with the germline J gene. The gene calls are TRBV7-3 and TRBJ2-2, with D possibly matching TRBD1 (6 bases). V was shortened by 2 bases and J by 9 bases, with 22 bases between the two germline ends. Looked up from germline, CDR1 is SGHTA and CDR2 is FQGTGA. The CDR3 consists of 17 residues. Partial CDR3 DNA: TGTGCCAGCAGCTTAGGGACACAGATGCAGGGCTTGAGGGAG. Amino acid sequence: CASSLGTQMQGLRE. The full CDR3 protein is CASSLGTQMQGLRELFF.